The present T cell receptor beta chain was sequenced within a study of blood T cell repertoires in COVID-19. This CDR3 comprises 15 residues. Germline CDR1 is MNHNY and CDR2 is SVGAGI (reference sequence). V gave up 1 base and J gave up 5 bases, with 14 bases separating them. Measured with immunoSEQ multiplex PCR; TCRdb has only the in-frame clones, and not every one. The data show about 300,000 clones, about nine tenths seen once. Donors in Cohort 3 who had recovered were those with two negative PCRs, healthcare professional clearance, or resolution of their symptoms. This clonotype was obtained from a woman in her 30s who had recovered from COVID-19. The specimen was PBMCs or T cells enriched from blood (not recorded which). The rearrangement uses TRBV6-6 and TRBJ2-5; D may be TRBD1 (6 bases). CDR3 amino acids: CASSYWAGAGETQYF. CDR3 coding DNA: TGTGCCAGCAGTTACTGGGCAGGGGCGGGCGAGACCCAGTACTTC.